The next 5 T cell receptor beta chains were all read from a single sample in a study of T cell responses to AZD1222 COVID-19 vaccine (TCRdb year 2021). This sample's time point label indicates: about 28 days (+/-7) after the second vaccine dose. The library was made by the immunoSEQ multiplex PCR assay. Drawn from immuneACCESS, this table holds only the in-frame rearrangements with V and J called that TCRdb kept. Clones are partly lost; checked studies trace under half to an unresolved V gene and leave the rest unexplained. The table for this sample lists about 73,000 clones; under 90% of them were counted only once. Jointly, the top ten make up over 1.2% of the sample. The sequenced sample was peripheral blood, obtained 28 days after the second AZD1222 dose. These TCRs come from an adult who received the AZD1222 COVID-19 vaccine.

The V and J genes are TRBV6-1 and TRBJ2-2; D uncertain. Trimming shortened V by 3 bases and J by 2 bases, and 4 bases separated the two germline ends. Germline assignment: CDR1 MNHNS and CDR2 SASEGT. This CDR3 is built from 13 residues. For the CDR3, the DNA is TGTGCCAGCAGTGACGCAAACACCGGGGAGCTGTTTTTT. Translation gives CASSDANTGELFF.

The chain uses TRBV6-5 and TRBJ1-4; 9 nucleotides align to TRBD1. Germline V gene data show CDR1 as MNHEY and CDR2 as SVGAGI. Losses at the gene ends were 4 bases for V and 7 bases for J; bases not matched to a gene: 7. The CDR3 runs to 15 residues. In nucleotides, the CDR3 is TGTGCCAGCAGTTCCACAGGGGGCGGAGTTGAAAAACTGTTTTTT. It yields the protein CASSSTGGGVEKLFF.

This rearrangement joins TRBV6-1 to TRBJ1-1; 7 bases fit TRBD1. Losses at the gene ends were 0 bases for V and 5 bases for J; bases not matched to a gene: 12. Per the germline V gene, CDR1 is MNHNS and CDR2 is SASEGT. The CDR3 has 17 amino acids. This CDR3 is CASSEAGLGRGWTEAFF. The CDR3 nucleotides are TGTGCCAGCAGTGAAGCGGGACTGGGCAGGGGGTGGACTGAAGCTTTCTTT.

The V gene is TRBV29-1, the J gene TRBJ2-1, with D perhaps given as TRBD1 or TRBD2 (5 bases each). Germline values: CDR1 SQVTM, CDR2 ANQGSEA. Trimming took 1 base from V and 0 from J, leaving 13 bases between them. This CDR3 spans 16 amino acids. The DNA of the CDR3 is TGCAGCGTTGAAGGGCCGGGGCCAAGCTCCTACAATGAGCAGTTCTTC. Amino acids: CSVEGPGPSSYNEQFF.

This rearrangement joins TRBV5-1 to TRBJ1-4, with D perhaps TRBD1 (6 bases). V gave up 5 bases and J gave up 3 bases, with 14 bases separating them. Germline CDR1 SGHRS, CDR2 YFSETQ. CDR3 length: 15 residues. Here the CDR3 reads CASRTGLGANEKLFF. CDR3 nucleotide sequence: TGCGCCAGCAGGACAGGCCTCGGAGCTAATGAAAAACTGTTTTTT. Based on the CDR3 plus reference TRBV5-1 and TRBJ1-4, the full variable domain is KAGVTQTPRYLIKTRGQQVTLSCSPISGHRSVSWYQQTPGQGLQFLFEYFSETQRNKGNFPGRFSGRQFSNSRSEMNVSTLELGDSALYLCASRTGLGANEKLFFGSGTQLSVL.